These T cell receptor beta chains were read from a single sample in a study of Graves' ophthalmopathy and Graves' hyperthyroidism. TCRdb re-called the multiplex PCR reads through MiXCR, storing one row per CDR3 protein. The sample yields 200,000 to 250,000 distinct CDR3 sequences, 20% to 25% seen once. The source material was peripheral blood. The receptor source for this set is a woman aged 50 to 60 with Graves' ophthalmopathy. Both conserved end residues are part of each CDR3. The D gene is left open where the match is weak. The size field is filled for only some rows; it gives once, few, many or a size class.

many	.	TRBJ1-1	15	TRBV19	CASSPLTVMNTEAFF	TGTGCCAGTAGTCCCCTTACTGTCATGAACACTGAAGCTTTCTTT
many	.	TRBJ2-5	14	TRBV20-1	CSASGAGTGETQYF	TGCAGTGCTAGTGGGGCGGGAACGGGGGAGACCCAGTACTTC
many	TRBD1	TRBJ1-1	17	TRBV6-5	CASSSRQGGGVNTEAFF	TGTGCCAGCAGTTCGAGACAGGGTGGGGGGGTGAACACTGAAGCTTTCTTT
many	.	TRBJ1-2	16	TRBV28	CASSSSDPQYNYGYTF	TGTGCCAGCAGCTCCTCCGACCCCCAGTATAACTATGGCTACACCTTC
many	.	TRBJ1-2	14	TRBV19	CASSITQGGYGYTF	TGTGCCAGTAGTATCACCCAGGGAGGCTATGGCTACACCTTC
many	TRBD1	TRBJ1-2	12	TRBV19	CASSTQGNGYTF	TGTGCCAGTAGTACACAGGGGAATGGCTACACCTTC
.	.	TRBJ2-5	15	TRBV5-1	CASSKTDRSQETQYF	TGCGCCAGCAGCAAAACTGACAGGTCCCAAGAGACCCAGTACTTC
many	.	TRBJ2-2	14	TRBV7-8	CASCWGANTGELFF	TGTGCCAGCTGTTGGGGGGCCAACACCGGGGAGCTGTTTTTT
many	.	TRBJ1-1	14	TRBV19	CASSTRVFNTEAFF	TGTGCCAGTAGTACACGAGTATTTAACACTGAAGCTTTCTTT
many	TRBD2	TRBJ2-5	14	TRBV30	CAWKSWREQETQYF	TGTGCCTGGAAATCGTGGCGGGAGCAAGAGACCCAGTACTTC
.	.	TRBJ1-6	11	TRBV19	CARPQFSPLHF	TGTGCCAGACCACAGTTTTCACCCCTCCACTTT
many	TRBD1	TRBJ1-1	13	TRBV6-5	CATRQGGRTEAFF	TGTGCCACCCGACAGGGGGGGAGGACTGAAGCTTTCTTT
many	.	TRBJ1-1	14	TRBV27	CASSSSRGGTEAFF	TGTGCCAGCAGTTCTTCTCGAGGGGGTACTGAAGCTTTCTTT
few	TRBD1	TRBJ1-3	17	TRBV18	CASSKNHPGGTGNTIYF	TGTGCCAGCTCAAAAAACCACCCAGGGGGCACTGGAAACACCATATATTTT
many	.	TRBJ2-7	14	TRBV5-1	CASSIGTPTIEQYF	TGCGCCAGCAGCATCGGGACTCCGACTATCGAGCAGTACTTC
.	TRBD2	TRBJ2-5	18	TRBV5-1	CASSFRLAGVQRGETQYF	TGCGCCAGCAGCTTCAGACTAGCGGGAGTGCAGCGGGGGGAGACCCAGTACTTC
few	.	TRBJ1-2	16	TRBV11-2	CASSLDRVGDSYGYTF	TGTGCCAGCAGCTTAGATCGGGTAGGGGATAGCTATGGCTACACCTTC
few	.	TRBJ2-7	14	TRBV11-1	CASRLSEGGGEQYF	TGTGCCAGCAGACTCTCGGAAGGCGGTGGCGAGCAGTACTTC
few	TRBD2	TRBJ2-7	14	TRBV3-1	CASSPTSVGGEQYF	TGTGCCAGCAGCCCGACTAGCGTGGGAGGGGAGCAGTACTTC
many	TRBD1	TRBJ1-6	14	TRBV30	CAWEPGQGRSPLHF	TGTGCCTGGGAGCCGGGACAGGGGCGTTCACCCCTCCACTTT
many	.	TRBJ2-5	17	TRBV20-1	CSASIGQRQGPWETQYF	TGCAGTGCTAGCATAGGGCAACGCCAGGGGCCGTGGGAGACCCAGTACTTC
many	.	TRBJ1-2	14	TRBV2	CASSEQGTYYGYTF	TGTGCCAGCAGTGAACAGGGAACCTACTATGGCTACACCTTC